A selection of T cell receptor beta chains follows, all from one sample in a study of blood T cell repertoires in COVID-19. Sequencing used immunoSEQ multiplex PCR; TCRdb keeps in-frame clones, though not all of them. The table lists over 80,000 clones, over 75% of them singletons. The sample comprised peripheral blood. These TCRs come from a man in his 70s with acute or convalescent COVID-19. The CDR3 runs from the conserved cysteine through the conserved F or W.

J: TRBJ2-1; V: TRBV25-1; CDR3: CASSRAGGYNEQFF
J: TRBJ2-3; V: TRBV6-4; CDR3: CASSAGQGPTDTQYF
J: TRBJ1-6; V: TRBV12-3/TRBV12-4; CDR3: CASSEGDSPLHF
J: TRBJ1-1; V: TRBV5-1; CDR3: CASSPWGDTEAFF
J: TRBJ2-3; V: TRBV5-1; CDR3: CASRTDPTTDTQYF
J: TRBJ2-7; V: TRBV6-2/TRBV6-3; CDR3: CASSAGSGSYEQYF
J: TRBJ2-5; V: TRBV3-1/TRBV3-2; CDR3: CASSQGTGKRETQYF
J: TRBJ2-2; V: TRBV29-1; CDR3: CSVSSGTNTGELFF
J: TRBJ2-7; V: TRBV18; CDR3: CASSSVAGLKTGEQYF
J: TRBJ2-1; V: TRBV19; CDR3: CASTKPGQGSPPYNEQFF
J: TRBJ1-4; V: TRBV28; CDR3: CASRLGGLTATNEKLFF
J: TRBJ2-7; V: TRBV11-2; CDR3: CASSSLAGGVKKQYF
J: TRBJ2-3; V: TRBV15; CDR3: CATSRTIGVGTDTQYF
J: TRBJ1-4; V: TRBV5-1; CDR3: CASSTGQGAEKLFF
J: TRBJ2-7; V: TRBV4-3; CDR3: CASSQAREYEQYF
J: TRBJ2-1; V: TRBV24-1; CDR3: CATSGTSGRAYNEQFF
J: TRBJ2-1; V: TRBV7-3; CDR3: CASSLTGADGEQFF
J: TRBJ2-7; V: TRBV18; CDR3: CASSPRTSSSYEQYF
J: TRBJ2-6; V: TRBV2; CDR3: CASTGGQRSSGANVLTF
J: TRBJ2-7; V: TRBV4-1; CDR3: CASSQAGTGGEQYF
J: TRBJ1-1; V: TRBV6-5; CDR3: CASREGNTEAFF
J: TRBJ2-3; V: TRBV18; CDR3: CASSRPGGSGYF
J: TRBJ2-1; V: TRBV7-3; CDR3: CASSSQRGVHNEQFF
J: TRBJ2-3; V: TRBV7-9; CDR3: CASSLFLRTSGSTDTQYF
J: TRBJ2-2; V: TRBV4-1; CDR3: CASSRSTAQNTGELFF
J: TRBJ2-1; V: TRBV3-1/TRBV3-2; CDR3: CASSQGGTAGGVYEQFF
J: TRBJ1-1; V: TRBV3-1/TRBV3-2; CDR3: CASSLSEWSNTEAFF
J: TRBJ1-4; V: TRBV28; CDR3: CASTPGGDRTEKLFF
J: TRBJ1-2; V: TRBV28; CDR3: CASRLPGGHYGYTF
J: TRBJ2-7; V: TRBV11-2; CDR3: CASSLVGSIYEQYF
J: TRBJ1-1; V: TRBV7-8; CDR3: CASSQGQKNTEAFF
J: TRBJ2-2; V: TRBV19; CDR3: CASSVGAGELFF
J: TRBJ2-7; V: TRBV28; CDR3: CASSSPGQVSYEQYF
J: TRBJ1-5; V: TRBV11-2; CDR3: CASSGTHQAPQHF
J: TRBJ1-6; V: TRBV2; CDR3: CASTARDRVSPLHF
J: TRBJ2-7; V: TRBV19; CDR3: CASSIVSLETSGSSYEQYF
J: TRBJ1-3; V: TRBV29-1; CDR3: CSGEGPGNTIYF
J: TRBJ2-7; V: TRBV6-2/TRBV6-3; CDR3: CASSYWGGPRGEQYF
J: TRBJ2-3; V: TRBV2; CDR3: CASRRTGVDTQYF
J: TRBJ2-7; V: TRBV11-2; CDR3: CASSFSGRTYEQYF
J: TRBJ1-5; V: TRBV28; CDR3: CASSWKGLKSGNQPQHF
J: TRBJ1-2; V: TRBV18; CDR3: CASSPLQAANYGYTF
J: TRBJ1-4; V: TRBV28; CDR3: CASSLLWSAGLNEKLFF
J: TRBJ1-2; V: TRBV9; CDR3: CASSARGQGLGYTF
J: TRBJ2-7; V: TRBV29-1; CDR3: CSVLAGASYEQYF
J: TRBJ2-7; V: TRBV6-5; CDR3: CASSSPTAYYEQYF
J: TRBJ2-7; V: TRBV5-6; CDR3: CASTNFYEQYF
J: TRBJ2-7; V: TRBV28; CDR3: CASSLQGINSPYEQYF
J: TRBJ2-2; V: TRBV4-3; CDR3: CASSRGLSSPGELFF
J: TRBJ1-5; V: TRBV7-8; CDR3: CASSSDRVVQPQHF
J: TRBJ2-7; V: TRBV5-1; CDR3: CASSLVSGRGEQYF
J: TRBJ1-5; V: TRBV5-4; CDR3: CASSLGGTRNQPQHF